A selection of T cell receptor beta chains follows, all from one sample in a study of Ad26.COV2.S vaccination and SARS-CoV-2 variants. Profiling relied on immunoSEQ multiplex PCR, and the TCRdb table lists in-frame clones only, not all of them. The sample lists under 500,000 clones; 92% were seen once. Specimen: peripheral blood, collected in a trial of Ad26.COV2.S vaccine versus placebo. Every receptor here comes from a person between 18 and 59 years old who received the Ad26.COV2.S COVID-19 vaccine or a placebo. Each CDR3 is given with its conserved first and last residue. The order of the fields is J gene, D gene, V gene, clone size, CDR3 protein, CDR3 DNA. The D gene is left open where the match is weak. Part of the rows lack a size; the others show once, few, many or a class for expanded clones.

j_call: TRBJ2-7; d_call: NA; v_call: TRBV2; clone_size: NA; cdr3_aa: CASSGPASYEQYF; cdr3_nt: TGTGCCAGCAGTGGTCCTGCATCCTACGAGCAGTACTTC
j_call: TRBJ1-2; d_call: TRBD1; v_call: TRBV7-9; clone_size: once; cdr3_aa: CASSSRTGPIHGYTF; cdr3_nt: TGTGCCAGCAGCTCGCGGACAGGCCCGATCCATGGCTACACCTTC
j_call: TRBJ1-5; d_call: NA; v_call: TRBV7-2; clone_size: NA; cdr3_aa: CASGLGGEQPQHF; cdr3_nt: TGTGCCAGCGGACTGGGAGGCGAGCAGCCCCAGCATTTT
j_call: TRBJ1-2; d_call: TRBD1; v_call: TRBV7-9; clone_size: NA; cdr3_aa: CASSPSFQGAGNYGYTF; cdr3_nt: TGTGCCAGCAGTCCCTCCTTCCAGGGGGCGGGAAACTATGGCTACACCTTC
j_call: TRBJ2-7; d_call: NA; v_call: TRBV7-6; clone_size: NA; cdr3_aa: CASSLAGPGYEQYF; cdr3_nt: TGTGCCAGCAGCTTAGCGGGTCCCGGCTACGAGCAGTACTTC
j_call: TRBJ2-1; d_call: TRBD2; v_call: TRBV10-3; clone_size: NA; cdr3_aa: CAISGPTSGGYNEQFF; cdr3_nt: TGTGCCATCAGTGGCCCAACTAGCGGGGGATACAATGAGCAGTTCTTC
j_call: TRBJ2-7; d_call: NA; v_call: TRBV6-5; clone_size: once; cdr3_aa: CASTGQSSYEQYF; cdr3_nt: TGTGCCAGCACCGGACAGTCCTCCTACGAGCAGTACTTC
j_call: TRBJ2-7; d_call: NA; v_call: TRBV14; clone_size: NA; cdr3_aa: CASSQENGGSYEQYF; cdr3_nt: TGTGCCAGCAGCCAAGAAAACGGGGGATCCTACGAGCAGTACTTC
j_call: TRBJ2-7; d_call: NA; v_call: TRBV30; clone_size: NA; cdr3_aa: CAWKQGNEQYF; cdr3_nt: TGTGCCTGGAAACAGGGTAACGAGCAGTACTTC
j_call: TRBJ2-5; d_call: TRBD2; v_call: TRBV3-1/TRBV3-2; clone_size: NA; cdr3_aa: CASSLGWRGNQETQYF; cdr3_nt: TGTGCCAGCAGCCTAGGATGGCGGGGGAACCAAGAGACCCAGTACTTC
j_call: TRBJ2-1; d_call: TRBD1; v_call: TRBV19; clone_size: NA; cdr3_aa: CASSIPGGYNEQFF; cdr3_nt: TGTGCCAGTAGTATCCCAGGGGGCTACAATGAGCAGTTCTTC
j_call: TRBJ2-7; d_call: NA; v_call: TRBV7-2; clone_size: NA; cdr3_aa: CASSYGGETSYEQYF; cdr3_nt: TGTGCCAGCAGCTACGGCGGAGAGACCTCCTACGAGCAGTACTTC
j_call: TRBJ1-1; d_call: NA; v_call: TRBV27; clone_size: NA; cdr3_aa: CASSLSGGEAFF; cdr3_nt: TGTGCCAGCAGTTTATCTGGGGGTGAAGCTTTCTTT
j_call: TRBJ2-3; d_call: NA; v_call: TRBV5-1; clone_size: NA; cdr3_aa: CASSPTKSTDTQYF; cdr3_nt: TGCGCCAGCAGCCCGACGAAAAGCACAGATACGCAGTATTTT
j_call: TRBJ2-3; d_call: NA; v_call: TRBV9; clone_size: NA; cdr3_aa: CASSVAPLKVRRHTDTQYF; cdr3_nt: TGTGCCAGCAGCGTAGCCCCATTGAAAGTCCGACGGCACACAGATACGCAGTATTTT
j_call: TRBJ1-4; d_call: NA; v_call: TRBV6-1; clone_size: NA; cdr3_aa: CASSERGGGSEKLFF; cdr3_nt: TGTGCCAGCAGTGAGAGGGGGGGAGGTAGTGAAAAACTGTTTTTT
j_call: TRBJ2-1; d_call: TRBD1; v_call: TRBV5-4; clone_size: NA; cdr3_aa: CASGTGIYNEQFF; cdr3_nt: TGTGCCAGCGGGACAGGCATATACAATGAGCAGTTCTTC
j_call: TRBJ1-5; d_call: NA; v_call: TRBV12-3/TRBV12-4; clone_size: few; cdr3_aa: CASSRTDDQPQHF; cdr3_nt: TGTGCCAGCAGTCGGACGGATGATCAGCCCCAGCATTTT
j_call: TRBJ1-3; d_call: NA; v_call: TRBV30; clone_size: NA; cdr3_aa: CAWTRAVSLSGNTIYF; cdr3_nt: TGTGCCTGGACCCGGGCAGTCTCCCTCTCTGGAAACACCATATATTTT
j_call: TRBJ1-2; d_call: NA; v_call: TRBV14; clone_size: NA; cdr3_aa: CASSSTVLNYGYTF; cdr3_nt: TGTGCCAGCAGCTCGACGGTGCTTAACTATGGCTACACCTTC
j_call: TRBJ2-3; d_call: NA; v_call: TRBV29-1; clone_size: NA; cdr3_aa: CSVSRGTDTQYF; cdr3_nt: TGCAGCGTTAGCAGGGGCACAGATACGCAGTATTTT
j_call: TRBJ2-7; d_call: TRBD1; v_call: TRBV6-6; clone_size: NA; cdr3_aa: CASSYGQGTYEQYF; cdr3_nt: TGTGCCAGCAGTTACGGACAGGGAACCTACGAGCAGTACTTC
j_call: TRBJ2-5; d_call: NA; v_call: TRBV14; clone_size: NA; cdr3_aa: CASSQVRGRGDYQETQYF; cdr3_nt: TGTGCCAGCAGCCAAGTGAGGGGCAGGGGAGATTACCAAGAGACCCAGTACTTC
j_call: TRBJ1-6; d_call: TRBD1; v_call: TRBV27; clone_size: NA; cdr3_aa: CASRPTGVFPFSYNSPLHF; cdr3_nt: TGTGCCAGCAGACCAACAGGGGTTTTTCCGTTCTCCTATAATTCACCCCTCCACTTT
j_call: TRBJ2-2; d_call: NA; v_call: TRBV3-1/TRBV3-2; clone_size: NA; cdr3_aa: CASSHPPTRWPGELFF; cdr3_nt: TGTGCCAGCAGCCATCCCCCCACTAGGTGGCCCGGGGAGCTGTTTTTT
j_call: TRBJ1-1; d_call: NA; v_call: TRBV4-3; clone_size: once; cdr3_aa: CASSQDRGYEAFF; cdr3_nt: TGCGCCAGCAGCCAAGATAGGGGCTATGAAGCTTTCTTT
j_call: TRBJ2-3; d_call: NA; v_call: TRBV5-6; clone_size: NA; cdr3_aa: CASSSLHQKQPDTQYF; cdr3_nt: TGTGCCAGCAGCTCCTTACACCAAAAACAACCAGATACGCAGTATTTT
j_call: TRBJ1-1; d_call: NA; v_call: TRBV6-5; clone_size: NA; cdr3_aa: CASSLGMNTEAFF; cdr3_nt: TGTGCCAGCAGTTTGGGGATGAACACTGAAGCTTTCTTT
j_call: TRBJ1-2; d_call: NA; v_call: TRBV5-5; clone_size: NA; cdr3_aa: CASSPTRMAGGGGYTF; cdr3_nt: TGTGCCAGCAGCCCTACCCGGATGGCGGGGGGGGGTGGCTACACCTTC
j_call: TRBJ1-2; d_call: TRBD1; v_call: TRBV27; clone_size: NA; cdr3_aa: CASSSTGKGYTF; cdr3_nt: TGTGCCAGCAGTTCGACAGGGAAAGGCTACACCTTC
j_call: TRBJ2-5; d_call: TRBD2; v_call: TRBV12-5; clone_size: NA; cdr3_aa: CASGLVKATSGFQETQYF; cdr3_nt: TGTGCTAGTGGTTTGGTAAAGGCCACTAGCGGGTTCCAAGAGACCCAGTACTTC
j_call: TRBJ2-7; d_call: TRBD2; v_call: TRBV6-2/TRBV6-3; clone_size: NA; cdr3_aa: CASSYGTIYEQYF; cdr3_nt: TGTGCCAGCAGTTACGGGACTATCTACGAGCAGTACTTC
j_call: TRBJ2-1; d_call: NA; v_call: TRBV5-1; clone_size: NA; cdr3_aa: CASSLGRLTSSNEQFF; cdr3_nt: TGCGCCAGCAGCTTGGGGAGACTCACGTCCTCCAATGAGCAGTTCTTC
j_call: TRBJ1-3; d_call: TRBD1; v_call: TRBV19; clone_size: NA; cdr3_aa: CACQPRDRGDTIYF; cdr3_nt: TGTGCCTGCCAACCTCGGGACAGGGGAGACACCATATATTTT
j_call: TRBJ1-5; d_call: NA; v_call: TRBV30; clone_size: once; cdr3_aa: CAWSVRYSNQPQHF; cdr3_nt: TGTGCCTGGAGTGTACGGTATAGCAATCAGCCCCAGCATTTT
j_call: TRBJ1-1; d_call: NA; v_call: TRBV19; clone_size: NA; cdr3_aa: CASRTVWNTEAFF; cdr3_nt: TGTGCCAGCCGGACTGTCTGGAACACTGAAGCTTTCTTT
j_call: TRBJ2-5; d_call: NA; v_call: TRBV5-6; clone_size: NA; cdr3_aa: CASSPGVGETQYF; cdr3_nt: TGTGCCAGCAGCCCCGGGGTAGGGGAGACCCAGTACTTC